Given below is one T cell receptor beta chain in context. Antigen unknown. The CDR3 is made up of 15 amino acids. These data come from a study of CXCR3-negative and CXCR3-positive naive CD8 T cells. Study-wide points: Naive subsets were similarly diverse, while memory CD8+ repertoires were much less diverse. Comparison of naive cells showed more hydrophobic TRB CDR3s in CXCR3-positive than in CXCR3-negative naive cells.

UMI-tagged TRB cDNA libraries were built via 5' RACE. TCRdb re-called the 5' RACE reads and catalogs CDR3 proteins one per entry, DNA excluded. Seen in this sample are tens of thousands of distinct CDR3 sequences; the ten most common clones hold approximately 1.5%. At 300,000 to 350,000 cells each, triplicate sorts were carried out for each CD8+ T cell subset. The naive CD8+ gate required CD45RO-CCR7+CD27+CD95- phenotype. Specimen: naive CXCR3- CD8+ T cells from blood. Sample subset: CD45RO-CCR7+CD27+CD95- naive CD8+ T cells lacking CXCR3 (TNR3-). This clonotype was obtained from a human donor in good health. Some clones in this sample may be carry-over from other donors' samples. The V gene is TRBV12-3 or TRBV12-4, the J gene TRBJ1-5; the D call from TCRdb, TRBD1, cannot be confirmed without DNA. This CDR3 is CASSGVGGSNQPQHF.